Sequencing of this TCR beta chain was carried out in a study of blood T cell repertoires in COVID-19. Study at large: T cells, B-cell-depleted T cells, or PBMCs supplied cDNA or gDNA.

Germline V CDR1 and CDR2: SGDLS, YYNGEE. The CDR3 has 13 residues. Between the trimmed V and J ends, which lost 0 bases and 7 bases, there was a span of 10 bases. Authors' processing steps: Amplifying reference gene primers gave estimates of nucleated cell counts. TCRdb's table, derived via immunoSEQ multiplex PCR, lists solely in-frame clones and lacks some. V and J calls and clone size are those listed in that table; D and trimming were worked out from the DNA. This table has 200,000 or so clones, almost 80% appearing once. Sequencing used peripheral blood. The TCR comes from a man aged 55 to 70 with active or convalescent COVID-19. The V and J genes are TRBV9 and TRBJ1-1, with D possibly being TRBD1 (5 bases). The CDR3: CASSVGTRGEAFF. The CDR3 nucleotides read TGTGCCAGCAGCGTAGGTACAAGGGGTGAAGCTTTCTTT. The variable domain in full, completed from reference TRBV9 and TRBJ1-1, reads DSGVTQTPKHLITATGQRVTLRCSPRSGDLSVYWYQQSLDQGLQFLIQYYNGEERAKGNILERFSAQQFPDLHSELNLSSLELGDSALYFCASSVGTRGEAFFGQGTRLTVV.